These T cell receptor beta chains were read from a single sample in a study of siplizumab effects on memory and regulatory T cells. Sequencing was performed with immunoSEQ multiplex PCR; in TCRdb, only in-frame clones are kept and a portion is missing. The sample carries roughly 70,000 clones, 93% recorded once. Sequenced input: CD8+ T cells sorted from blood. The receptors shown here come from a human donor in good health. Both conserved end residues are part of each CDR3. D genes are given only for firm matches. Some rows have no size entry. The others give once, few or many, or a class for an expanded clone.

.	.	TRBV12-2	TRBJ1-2	CASRLGTGESF	TGTGCAAGTCGCTTAGGGACAGGGGAAAGTTTC
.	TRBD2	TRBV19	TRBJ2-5	CASSITSGGQLQETQYF	TGTGCCAGTAGTATCACTAGCGGGGGGCAACTCCAAGAGACCCAGTACTTC
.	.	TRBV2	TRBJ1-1	CASSPTLNTEAFF	TGTGCCAGCAGTCCAACCTTGAACACTGAAGCTTTCTTT
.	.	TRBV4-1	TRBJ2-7	CASSQAISYASEQYF	TGCGCCAGCAGCCAAGCGATTTCTTACGCCAGCGAGCAGTACTTC
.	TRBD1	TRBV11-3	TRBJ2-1	CASSLRQTGTDEQFF	TGTGCCAGCAGCTTACGACAGACAGGGACCGATGAGCAGTTCTTC
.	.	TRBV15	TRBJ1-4	CATTPEGGYEKLFF	TGTGCCACCACCCCTGAGGGTGGGTATGAAAAACTGTTTTTT
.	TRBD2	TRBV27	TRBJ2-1	CASSLGLAGEQFF	TGTGCCAGCAGTTTAGGGCTAGCGGGGGAGCAGTTCTTC
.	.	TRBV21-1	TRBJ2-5	CASPQPRVQETQYF	TGTGCCAGCCCCCAGCCCAGGGTACAAGAGACCCAGTACTTC
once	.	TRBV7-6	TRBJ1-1	CASSRNQGVAEAFF	TGTGCCAGCAGCCGAAATCAGGGAGTTGCTGAAGCTTTCTTT
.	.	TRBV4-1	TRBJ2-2	CASSQGNTGELFF	TGCGCCAGCAGCCAAGGGAACACCGGGGAGCTGTTTTTT
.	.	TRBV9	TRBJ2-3	CASSLLGADTQYF	TGTGCCAGCAGCTTACTCGGCGCAGATACGCAGTATTTT
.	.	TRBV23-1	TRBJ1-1	CASSPGHPNTEAFF	TGCGCCAGCAGTCCAGGACACCCGAACACTGAAGCTTTCTTT
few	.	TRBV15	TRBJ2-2	CATSRGGSDTGELFF	TGTGCCACCAGCAGAGGGGGGAGTGACACCGGGGAGCTGTTTTTT
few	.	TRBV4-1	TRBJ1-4	CASSQGFGDEKLFF	TGCGCCAGCAGCCAGGGTTTTGGGGACGAAAAACTGTTTTTT
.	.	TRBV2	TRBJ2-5	CAGQGWEAQYF	TGTGCCGGACAAGGGTGGGAGGCCCAGTACTTC
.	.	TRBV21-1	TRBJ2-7	CASSKRNRGGPEQYF	TGTGCCAGCAGCAAAAGGAACAGGGGCGGCCCCGAGCAGTACTTC
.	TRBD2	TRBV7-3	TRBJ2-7	CASRGTSGLYEQYF	TGTGCCAGCAGGGGGACTAGCGGGCTTTACGAGCAGTACTTC
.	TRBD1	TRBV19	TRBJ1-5	CASSSWTGSNQPQHF	TGTGCCAGTAGTAGTTGGACAGGTAGCAATCAGCCCCAGCATTTT
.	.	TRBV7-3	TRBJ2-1	CASSHSSNEQFF	TGTGCCAGCAGCCACTCGAGCAATGAGCAGTTCTTC
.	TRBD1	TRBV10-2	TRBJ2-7	CASSVTQGYEQYF	TGCGCCAGCAGTGTAACACAGGGGTACGAGCAGTACTTC
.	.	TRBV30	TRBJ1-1	CAWSVGEPAEAFF	TGTGCCTGGAGTGTAGGCGAACCGGCTGAAGCTTTCTTT
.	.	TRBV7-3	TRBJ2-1	CASSLLSYGGDEQFF	TGTGCCAGCAGCTTACTCTCTTACGGGGGCGATGAGCAGTTCTTC
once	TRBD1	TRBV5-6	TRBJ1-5	CASSWYFGGDSGDQPQHF	TGTGCCAGCAGCTGGTATTTCGGGGGGGACAGTGGCGATCAGCCCCAGCATTTT
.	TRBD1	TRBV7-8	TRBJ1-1	CASSLVAGTGGVTEAFF	TGTGCCAGCAGCTTAGTGGCCGGGACAGGGGGGGTTACTGAAGCTTTCTTT
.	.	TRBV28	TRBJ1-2	CASSFSGADYGYTF	TGTGCCAGCAGTTTTTCAGGGGCCGACTATGGCTACACCTTC